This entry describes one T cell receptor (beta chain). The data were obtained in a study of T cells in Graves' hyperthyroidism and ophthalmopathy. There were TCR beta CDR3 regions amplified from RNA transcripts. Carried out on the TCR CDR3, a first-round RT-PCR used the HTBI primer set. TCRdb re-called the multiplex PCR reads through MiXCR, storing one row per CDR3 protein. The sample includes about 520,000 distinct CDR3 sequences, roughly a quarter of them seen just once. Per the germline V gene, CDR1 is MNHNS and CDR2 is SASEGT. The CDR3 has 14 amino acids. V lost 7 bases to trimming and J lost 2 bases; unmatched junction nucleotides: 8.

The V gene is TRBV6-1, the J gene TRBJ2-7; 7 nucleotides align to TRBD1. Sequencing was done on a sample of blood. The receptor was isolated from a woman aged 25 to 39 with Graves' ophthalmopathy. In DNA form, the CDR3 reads TGTGCCAGCAAAGCGTGGACAGGACCCTACGAGCAGTACTTC. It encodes CASKAWTGPYEQYF.